The 29 T cell receptor beta chains given below trace back to one sample, sequenced in a study of blood T cell repertoires in COVID-19. TCRdb's table, derived via immunoSEQ multiplex PCR, lists solely in-frame clones and lacks some. Of around 480,000 clones in the sample, 75% to 90% were seen once. The specimen was PBMCs or T cells enriched from blood (not recorded which). These receptors all stem from a woman under 30 who had recovered from COVID-19.

V usage is TRBV2 and J usage is TRBJ2-6, with D perhaps matching TRBD2 (5 bases). With 9 bases removed from V and 0 bases from J, the gap between germline ends came to 6 bases. Per the germline V gene, CDR1 is SNHLY and CDR2 is FYNNEI. This CDR3 region has 13 residues. For the CDR3, the DNA is TGTGCCAGAGGGAGCTCTGGGGCCAACGTCCTGACTTTC. It is translated as CARGSSGANVLTF.

This clone was seen only once. This chain links TRBV6-5 with TRBJ1-1; 7 bases line up with TRBD1. Trimming took 6 bases from V and 0 from J; bases not matched to a gene: 4. This CDR3 is built from 14 residues. Per germline, CDR1 MNHEY and CDR2 SVGAGI. CDR3 nucleotide sequence: TGTGCCAGCAGCTCCGGGACAGTGAACACTGAAGCTTTCTTT. This gives the protein CASSSGTVNTEAFF.

This clone was seen only once. This rearrangement joins TRBV5-4 to TRBJ2-1, with TRBD2 matching over 7 bases. Unmatched junction bases numbered 3, after V lost 5 bases and J lost 7 bases. The CDR3 spans 12 residues. Per germline, CDR1 SGHNT and CDR2 YYREEE (reference sequence). CDR3 DNA sequence: TGTGCCAGCAGTTTCGGGGGGAATGAGCAGTTCTTC. Its translation is CASSFGGNEQFF. The full variable domain, in which reference TRBV5-4 and TRBJ2-1 provide the parts outside the CDR3, is ETGVTQSPTHLIKTRGQQVTLRCSSQSGHNTVSWYQQALGQGPQFIFQYYREEENGRGNFPPRFSGLQFPNYSSELNVNALELDDSALYLCASSFGGNEQFFGPGTRLTVL.

The CDR3 loop reads CASSRQDSYNEQFF. CDR3 DNA sequence: TGTGCCAGCAGTCGACAGGACTCCTACAATGAGCAGTTCTTC. V usage is TRBV6-5 and J usage is TRBJ2-1; TRBD1 might be the D (6 bases). The length of the CDR3 is 14 residues. CDR1 and CDR2 (germline): MNHEY, SVGAGI. The germline V and J ends were trimmed by 5 bases and 0 bases, with 8 bases remaining between them.

CDR3 loop: CASNLDREDGYTF. CDR3 nucleotides: TGTGCCAGCAACCTGGACAGGGAGGATGGCTACACCTTC. V is TRBV28 and J is TRBJ1-2; 8 bases fit TRBD1. CDR3 size: 13 residues. Germline V CDR1 and CDR2: MDHEN, SYDVKM. V gave up 7 bases and J gave up 6 bases; unmatched junction bases: 7.

This chain joins TRBV5-4 and TRBJ2-3; 8 nucleotides align to TRBD1. J lost 5 bases, V lost 0 bases, and 5 bases had no gene match. This CDR3 has 15 residues. Germline V lookup: CDR1 SGHNT, CDR2 YYREEE (reference sequence). CDR3 amino acids: CASSLGTGRVDTQYF. In DNA form, the CDR3 reads TGTGCCAGCAGCTTGGGGACAGGGCGGGTAGATACGCAGTATTTT.

The chain couples TRBV2 to TRBJ2-1, with 7 bases that match TRBD1. Trimming at V came to 3 bases and at J to 1 base, leaving 6 bases not matched to a gene. CDR1 is SNHLY and CDR2 is FYNNEI in the germline V gene. The CDR3 has 16 amino acids. Here the CDR3 reads CASSERQGRSYNEQFF. The DNA of the CDR3 is TGTGCCAGCAGTGAGCGACAGGGAAGGTCCTACAATGAGCAGTTCTTC.

The chain couples TRBV5-1 to TRBJ1-4, with 11 bases lining up with TRBD1. The V and J ends lost 4 bases and 6 bases, in that order; junction bases with no gene match: 8. The CDR3 loop spans 16 amino acids. CDR1 and CDR2 from the germline V gene are SGHRS and YFSETQ. The CDR3 region is CASSAITGQGDEKLFF. DNA of the CDR3: TGCGCCAGCAGCGCAATAACGGGACAGGGGGATGAAAAACTGTTTTTT.

V gene TRBV19 combines with J gene TRBJ1-6; D ambiguous. The CDR3 is 14 amino acids. Trimming removed 1 base at V and 13 bases at J, with 14 bases between. Germline lookup yields CDR1 LNHDA and CDR2 SQIVND (reference sequence). The CDR3 DNA reads as TGTGCCAGTAGTATAGGGGTATCAGAGGTTCCCCTCCACTTT. As protein: CASSIGVSEVPLHF.

This chain joins TRBV28 and TRBJ2-5; maybe TRBD1 (6 bases). The CDR3 runs to 16 residues. V lost 6 bases, J lost 5 bases, and 22 bases lay in between. Germline lookup yields CDR1 MDHEN and CDR2 SYDVKM. The CDR3: CASRVNREEFRETQYF. CDR3 in DNA: TGTGCCAGCAGAGTAAACAGGGAAGAGTTTAGGGAGACCCAGTACTTC.

The rearrangement uses TRBV6-1 and TRBJ2-1, with D possibly TRBD2 on 6 matching bases. The CDR3 extends over 12 amino acids. From germline, CDR1 is MNHNS and CDR2 SASEGT. Deletions cut 3 bases from V and 8 bases from J, with 8 bases between. CDR3 sequence reads: CASSEGGDEQFF. DNA of the CDR3: TGTGCCAGCAGTGAGGGCGGGGATGAGCAGTTCTTC.

The chain has TRBV4-1 and TRBJ2-5; 7 nucleotides match TRBD2. This CDR3 contains 16 residues. Germline-derived CDR1 and CDR2 are MGHRA and YSYEKL. The J segment lost 3 bases and the V segment lost 2 bases, leaving 9 bases of the junction unmatched. The CDR3 loop reads CASSQKASGEEETQYF. DNA of the CDR3: TGCGCCAGCAGCCAAAAGGCGAGCGGGGAGGAAGAGACCCAGTACTTC.

Comment on this clone: One junction end disagrees with the germline gene, perhaps due to a read error. This chain connects TRBV18 to TRBJ1-1; D is undetermined. CDR3 length: 12 amino acids. The germline V gene encodes CDR1 KGHSH and CDR2 LQKENI. CDR3 in amino acids: CASSPPNSEAFF. The CDR3 coding sequence is TGTGCCAGCTCACCACCAAACAGTGAAGCTTTCTTT.

The CDR3 spells CASSDHRDTQAGYGYTF. CDR3 sequence (DNA): TGTGCCAGCAGCGACCACCGGGACACCCAGGCCGGCTATGGCTACACCTTC. The chain couples TRBV9 to TRBJ1-2; maybe TRBD1 (6 bases). The CDR3 spans 17 residues. Germline V gene lookup returns CDR1 SGDLS and CDR2 YYNGEE. V was shortened by 3 bases and J by 4 bases, with 22 bases between the two germline ends. Drawing the rest from reference TRBV9 and TRBJ1-2, the complete variable domain is DSGVTQTPKHLITATGQRVTLRCSPRSGDLSVYWYQQSLDQGLQFLIQYYNGEERAKGNILERFSAQQFPDLHSELNLSSLELGDSALYFCASSDHRDTQAGYGYTFGSGTRLTVV.

The J gene is TRBJ2-1, the V gene TRBV2; 9 nucleotides match TRBD1. The germline gives CDR1 SNHLY, CDR2 FYNNEI. V gave up 5 bases and J gave up 8 bases; unmatched junction bases: 10. The length of the CDR3 is 15 residues. This chain's CDR3 is CASSQYRGQGDEQFF. CDR3 DNA: TGTGCCAGCAGTCAATACAGGGGGCAGGGGGATGAGCAGTTCTTC.

This chain links TRBV6-5 with TRBJ1-1, with 8 bases lining up with TRBD1. This CDR3 comprises 13 residues. Germline V gene sequence: CDR1 MNHEY, CDR2 SVGAGI. V was pared by 2 bases and J by 5 bases, with 1 base of the junction left unmatched. CDR3 in amino acids: CASSYTGGTEAFF. CDR3 nucleotide sequence: TGTGCCAGCAGTTACACAGGGGGAACTGAAGCTTTCTTT.

The chain is built from TRBV3-1 (or the pseudogene TRBV3-2) and TRBJ1-2, with 9 positions matching TRBD1. Germline trimming cut 0 bases from V and 6 bases from J; bases unmatched to any gene: 8. CDR1 and CDR2 from the germline V gene are LGHDT and YNNKEL (reference sequence). The CDR3 contains 16 residues. The CDR3 nucleotides are TGTGCCAGCAGCCAAGAGGACGACAGGGGGAAGGATGGCTACACCTTC. Translation gives CASSQEDDRGKDGYTF.

The chain employs TRBV2 and TRBJ1-4; D not resolved. The CDR3 covers 14 residues. V lost 4 bases, J lost 4 bases, and 10 bases lay in between. The germline gives CDR1 SNHLY, CDR2 FYNNEI. The CDR3 sequence is CASSGQAYNEKLFF. The CDR3 DNA sequence: TGTGCCAGCAGTGGGCAGGCTTATAATGAAAAACTGTTTTTT. Filled out from reference TRBV2 and TRBJ1-4, the complete variable domain reads EPEVTQTPSHQVTQMGQEVILRCVPISNHLYFYWYRQILGQKVEFLVSFYNNEISEKSEIFDDQFSVERPDGSNFTLKIRSTKLEDSAMYFCASSGQAYNEKLFFGSGTQLSVL.

The genes are TRBV28 and TRBJ1-5; D may be TRBD1 (5 bases). There are 15 residues in the CDR3. The germline V and J ends were trimmed by 1 base and 6 bases, with 13 bases remaining between them. Germline CDR1 reads MDHEN; CDR2 reads SYDVKM. The chain's CDR3 is CASSLSGFKGQPQHF. CDR3 DNA sequence: TGTGCCAGCAGTTTATCAGGGTTTAAAGGTCAGCCCCAGCATTTT.

This chain links TRBV3-1 (or the pseudogene TRBV3-2) with TRBJ1-5, with 10 bases identical to TRBD1. The CDR3 is 16 residues long. The junction had 3 bases not matched to a gene; V was cut back by 1 base and J by 3 bases. CDR1 and CDR2 (germline): LGHDT, YNNKEL (reference sequence). The CDR3 DNA sequence: TGTGCCAGCAGCCAAGCCGACAGGGGGCACAATCAGCCCCAGCATTTT. Protein product: CASSQADRGHNQPQHF.

The chain links TRBV6-5 to TRBJ1-2; no clear D gene. This CDR3 is built from 15 residues. Trimming left V 6 bases short and J 1 base short, with 15 bases between. Germline assignment: CDR1 MNHEY and CDR2 SVGAGI. The CDR3 here is CASSRSPGLNYGYTF. The CDR3 DNA reads TGTGCCAGCAGCCGATCTCCAGGCCTTAACTATGGCTACACCTTC.

J is TRBJ2-3 and V is TRBV7-2, with D perhaps matching TRBD1 (5 bases). Per germline, CDR1 SGHTA and CDR2 FQGNSA. Trimming left V 7 bases short and J 0 bases short, with 11 bases between. The CDR3 covers 14 residues. The CDR3 protein is CASKGNPSTDTQYF. In nucleotides, the CDR3 is TGTGCCAGCAAGGGGAACCCTAGCACAGATACGCAGTATTTT. Full variable domain (remainder filled in from reference TRBV7-2 and TRBJ2-3): GAGVSQSPSNKVTEKGKDVELRCDPISGHTALYWYRQSLGQGLEFLIYFQGNSAPDKSGLPSDRFSAERTGGSVSTLTIQRTQQEDSAVYLCASKGNPSTDTQYFGPGTRLTVL.

The genes are TRBV9 and TRBJ1-3; 7 bases fit TRBD1. The CDR3 has 18 amino acids. The V and J ends lost 4 bases and 3 bases, in that order; junction bases with no gene match: 16. The germline V gene encodes CDR1 SGDLS and CDR2 YYNGEE. CDR3 region: CASSLTNRGGADGNTIYF. The CDR3 nucleotides are TGTGCCAGCAGCCTCACAAACAGGGGAGGAGCAGATGGAAACACCATATATTTT.

V gene TRBV7-6 combines with J gene TRBJ2-3; the D gene is possibly TRBD1 (6 bases). Germline V gives CDR1 SGHVS, CDR2 FNYEAQ. Trimming pared 2 bases from V and 2 bases from J, leaving 14 bases between. The CDR3 is made up of 16 amino acids. The CDR3 DNA follows: TGTGCCAGCAGCTTACCGCAGGACAGCCTCACAGATACGCAGTATTTT. Translating gives CASSLPQDSLTDTQYF. Looking up the rest from reference TRBV7-6 and TRBJ2-3 gives the full variable domain: GAGVSQSPRYKVTKRGQDVALRCDPISGHVSLYWYRQALGQGPEFLTYFNYEAQQDKSGLPNDRFSAERPEGSISTLTIQRTEQRDSAMYRCASSLPQDSLTDTQYFGPGTRLTVL.

V and J are TRBV5-1 and TRBJ1-1; no reliable D call. The CDR3 loop spans 15 amino acids. The V end was cut by 5 bases, the J end by 6 bases, with 20 bases between. CDR1 SGHRS and CDR2 YFSETQ come from the germline V gene. The CDR3 DNA reads as TGCGCCAGCAGTGACGACACCAGAGTTCGCTCTGAAGCTTTCTTT. This codes for CASSDDTRVRSEAFF.

V is TRBV19 and J is TRBJ1-5; TRBD1 aligns across 7 bases. The germline gives CDR1 LNHDA, CDR2 SQIVND (reference sequence). This CDR3 is 16 amino acids long. The V gene end was trimmed by 3 bases and the J gene end by 3 bases; junction bases not matched to a gene: 8. CDR3 residues: CASSISTGEDNQPQHF. DNA of the CDR3: TGTGCCAGTAGTATTAGCACAGGGGAGGACAATCAGCCCCAGCATTTT.

The V gene is TRBV28, the J gene TRBJ2-7, with a weak D call TRBD1 (5 bases). CDR3 length equals 16 residues. Trimming removed 6 bases at V and 3 bases at J, with 21 bases between. Germline V lookup: CDR1 MDHEN, CDR2 SYDVKM. For the CDR3, the DNA is TGTGCCAGCAGAGGGGAAGGAGACAGCACATTCTACGAGCAGTACTTC. As protein: CASRGEGDSTFYEQYF.

This chain uses TRBV10-2 with TRBJ1-2, with D perhaps matching TRBD1 (5 bases). CDR3 length: 16 residues. Trimming removed 3 bases from V and 3 bases from J, with 17 bases in between. Germline CDR1 and CDR2: WSHSY and SAAADI. The DNA of the CDR3 is TGCGCCAGCAGTGATTCTGGGGGTGGGGGGTACTATGGCTACACCTTC. Protein sequence: CASSDSGGGGYYGYTF.

V usage is TRBV3-1 (or the pseudogene TRBV3-2) and J usage is TRBJ2-5, with TRBD2 identical over 12 bases. The trim removed 1 base at V and 1 base at J, leaving 4 bases unmatched. The CDR3 loop spans 17 amino acids. Germline V gene lookup returns CDR1 LGHDT and CDR2 YNNKEL (reference sequence). CDR3 coding DNA: TGTGCCAGCAGCCAAGCATTGACTAGCGGGGGCCAAGAGACCCAGTACTTC. It encodes CASSQALTSGGQETQYF.